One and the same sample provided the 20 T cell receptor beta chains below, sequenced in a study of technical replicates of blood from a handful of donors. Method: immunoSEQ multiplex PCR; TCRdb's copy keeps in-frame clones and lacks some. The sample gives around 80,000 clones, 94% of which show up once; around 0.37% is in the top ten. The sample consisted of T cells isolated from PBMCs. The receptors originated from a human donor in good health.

The CDR3 reads CSVERKQGYGYTF. DNA for the CDR3: TGCAGCGTTGAGAGAAAACAGGGGTATGGCTACACCTTC. The V and J genes are TRBV29-1 and TRBJ1-2; 7 bases are shared with TRBD1. V lost 3 bases and J lost 5; bases outside the gene matches: 6. The germline V gene has CDR1 SQVTM and CDR2 ANQGSEA. The CDR3 extends over 13 amino acids.

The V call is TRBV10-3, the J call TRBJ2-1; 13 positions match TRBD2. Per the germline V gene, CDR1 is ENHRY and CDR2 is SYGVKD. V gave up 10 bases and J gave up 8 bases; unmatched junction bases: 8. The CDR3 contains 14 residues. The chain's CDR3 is CATLRTSGSDEQFF. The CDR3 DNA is TGTGCCACCCTCCGGACTAGCGGGAGTGATGAGCAGTTCTTC.

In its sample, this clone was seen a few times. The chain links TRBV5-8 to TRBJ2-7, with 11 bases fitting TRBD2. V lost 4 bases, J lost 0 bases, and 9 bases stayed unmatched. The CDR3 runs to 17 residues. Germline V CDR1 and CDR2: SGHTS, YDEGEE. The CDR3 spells CASSETSGSFPSYEQYF. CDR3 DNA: TGTGCCAGCAGCGAAACTAGCGGGAGTTTCCCCTCCTACGAGCAGTACTTC.

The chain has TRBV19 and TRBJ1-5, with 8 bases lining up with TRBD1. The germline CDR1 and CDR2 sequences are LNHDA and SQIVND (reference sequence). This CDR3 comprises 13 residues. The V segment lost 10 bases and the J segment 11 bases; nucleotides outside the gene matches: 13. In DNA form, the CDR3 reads TGTGCCACTGACGACAGGGGATTTTCTGCCCAGCATTTT. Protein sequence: CATDDRGFSAQHF. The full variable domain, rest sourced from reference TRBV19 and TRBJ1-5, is DGGITQSPKYLFRKEGQNVTLSCEQNLNHDAMYWYRQDPGQGLRLIYYSQIVNDFQKGDIAEGYSVSREKKESFPLTVTSAQKNPTAFYLCATDDRGFSAQHFGDGTRLSIL.

CDR3 region: CASSADLADEQFF. As DNA, the CDR3 is TGTGCCAGCAGTGCGGATCTAGCAGATGAGCAGTTCTTC. The chain is built from TRBV2 and TRBJ2-1; tentative D call: TRBD2 (5 bases). CDR3 length equals 13 residues. Trimming took 4 bases from V and 8 from J, leaving 12 bases between them. CDR1 and CDR2 from the germline V gene are SNHLY and FYNNEI.

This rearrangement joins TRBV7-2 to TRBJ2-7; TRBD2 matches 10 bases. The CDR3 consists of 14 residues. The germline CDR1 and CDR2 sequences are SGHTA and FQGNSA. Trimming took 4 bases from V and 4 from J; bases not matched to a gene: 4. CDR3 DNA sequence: TGTGCCAGCAGCTGGACTAGCGGAAAGTACGAGCAGTACTTC. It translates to CASSWTSGKYEQYF.

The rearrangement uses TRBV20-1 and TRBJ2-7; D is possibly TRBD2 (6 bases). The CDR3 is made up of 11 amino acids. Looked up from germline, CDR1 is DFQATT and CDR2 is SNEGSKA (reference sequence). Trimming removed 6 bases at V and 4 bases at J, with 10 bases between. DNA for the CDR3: TGCAGTGCAACTAGCTCGTACGAGCAGTACTTC. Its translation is CSATSSYEQYF.

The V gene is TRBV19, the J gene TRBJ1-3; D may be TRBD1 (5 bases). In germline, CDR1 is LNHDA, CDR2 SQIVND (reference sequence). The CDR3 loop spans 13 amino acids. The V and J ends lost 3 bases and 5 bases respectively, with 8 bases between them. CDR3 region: CASSIQGRNTIYF. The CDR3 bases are TGTGCCAGTAGTATTCAGGGAAGAAACACCATATATTTT.

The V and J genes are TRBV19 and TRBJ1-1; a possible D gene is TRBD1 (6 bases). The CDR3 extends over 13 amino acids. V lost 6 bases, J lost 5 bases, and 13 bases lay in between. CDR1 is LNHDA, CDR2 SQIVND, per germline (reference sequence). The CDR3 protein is CASRFSRGTEAFF. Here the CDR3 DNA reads TGTGCCAGTAGATTTAGCAGGGGTACTGAAGCTTTCTTT. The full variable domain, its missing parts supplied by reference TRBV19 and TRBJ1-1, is DGGITQSPKYLFRKEGQNVTLSCEQNLNHDAMYWYRQDPGQGLRLIYYSQIVNDFQKGDIAEGYSVSREKKESFPLTVTSAQKNPTAFYLCASRFSRGTEAFFGQGTRLTVV.

The DNA for the CDR3 is TGCGCCAGCAGCCAAGATACCCGGAGCTCCTACAATGAGCAGTTCTTC. Translation gives CASSQDTRSSYNEQFF. V gene TRBV4-1 combines with J gene TRBJ2-1; D is ambiguous. Trimming took 0 bases from V and 0 from J, leaving 9 bases between them. The germline CDR1 and CDR2 sequences are MGHRA and YSYEKL. The CDR3 runs to 16 residues.

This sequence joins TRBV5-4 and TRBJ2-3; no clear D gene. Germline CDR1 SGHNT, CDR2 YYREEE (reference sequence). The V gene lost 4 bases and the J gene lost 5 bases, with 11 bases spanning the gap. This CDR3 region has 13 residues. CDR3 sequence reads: CASSPPLVDTQYF. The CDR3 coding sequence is TGTGCCAGCAGCCCACCATTAGTAGATACGCAGTATTTT.

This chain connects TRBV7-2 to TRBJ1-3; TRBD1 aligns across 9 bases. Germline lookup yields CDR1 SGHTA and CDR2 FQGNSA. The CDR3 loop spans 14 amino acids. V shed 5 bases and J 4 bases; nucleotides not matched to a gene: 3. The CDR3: CASSRTGAGNTIYF. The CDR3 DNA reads TGTGCCAGCAGCCGGACAGGGGCAGGAAACACCATATATTTT.

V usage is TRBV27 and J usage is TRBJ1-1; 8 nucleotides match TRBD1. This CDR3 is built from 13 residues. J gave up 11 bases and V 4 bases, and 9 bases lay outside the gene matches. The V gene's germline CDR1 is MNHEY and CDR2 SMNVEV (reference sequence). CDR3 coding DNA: TGTGCCAGCAGTTACCTTACAGGGGGGGTCGCTTTCTTT. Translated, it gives CASSYLTGGVAFF.

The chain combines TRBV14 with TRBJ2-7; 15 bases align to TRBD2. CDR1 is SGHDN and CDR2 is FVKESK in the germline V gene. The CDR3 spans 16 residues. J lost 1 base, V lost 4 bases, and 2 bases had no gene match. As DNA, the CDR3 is TGTGCCAGCAGCCCGGGACTAGCGGGAGGATCCTACGAGCAGTACTTC. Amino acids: CASSPGLAGGSYEQYF.

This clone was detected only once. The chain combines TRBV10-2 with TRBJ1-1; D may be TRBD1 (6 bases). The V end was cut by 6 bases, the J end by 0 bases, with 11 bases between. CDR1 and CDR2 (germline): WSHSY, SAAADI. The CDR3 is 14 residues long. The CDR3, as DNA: TGCGCCAGCAGAAACAGGGAGTTGAACACTGAAGCTTTCTTT. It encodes CASRNRELNTEAFF.

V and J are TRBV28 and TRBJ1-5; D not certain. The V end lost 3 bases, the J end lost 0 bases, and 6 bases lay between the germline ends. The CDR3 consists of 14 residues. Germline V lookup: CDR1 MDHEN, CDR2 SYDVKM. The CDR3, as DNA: TGTGCCAGCAGTTTCCCTTATAGCAATCAGCCCCAGCATTTT. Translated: CASSFPYSNQPQHF.

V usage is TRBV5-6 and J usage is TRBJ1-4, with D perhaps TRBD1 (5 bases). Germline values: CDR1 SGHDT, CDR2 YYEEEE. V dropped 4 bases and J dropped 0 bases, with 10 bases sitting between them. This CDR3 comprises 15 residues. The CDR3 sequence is CASSPQGATNEKLFF. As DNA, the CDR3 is TGTGCCAGCAGCCCCCAGGGTGCAACTAATGAAAAACTGTTTTTT.

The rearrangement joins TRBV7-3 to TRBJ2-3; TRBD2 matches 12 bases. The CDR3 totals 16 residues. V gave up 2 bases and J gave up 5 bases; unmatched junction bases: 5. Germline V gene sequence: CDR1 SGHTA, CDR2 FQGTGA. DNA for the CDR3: TGTGCCAGCAGCTTAGCTAGCGGGAGGGCTGGAGATACGCAGTATTTT. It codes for CASSLASGRAGDTQYF.

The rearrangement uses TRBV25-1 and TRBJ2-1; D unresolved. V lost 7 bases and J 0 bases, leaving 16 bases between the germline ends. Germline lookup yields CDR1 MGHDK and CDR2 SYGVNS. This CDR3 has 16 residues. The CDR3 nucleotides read TGTGCCAGCAAGGAAGATCTAAGAGGCTCCTACAATGAGCAGTTCTTC. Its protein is CASKEDLRGSYNEQFF.

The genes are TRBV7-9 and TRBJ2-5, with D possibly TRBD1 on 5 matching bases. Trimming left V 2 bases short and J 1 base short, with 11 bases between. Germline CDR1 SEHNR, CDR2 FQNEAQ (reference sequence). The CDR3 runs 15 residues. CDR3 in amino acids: CASSLPGFSQETQYF. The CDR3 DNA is TGTGCCAGCAGCTTACCAGGGTTTTCCCAAGAGACCCAGTACTTC.